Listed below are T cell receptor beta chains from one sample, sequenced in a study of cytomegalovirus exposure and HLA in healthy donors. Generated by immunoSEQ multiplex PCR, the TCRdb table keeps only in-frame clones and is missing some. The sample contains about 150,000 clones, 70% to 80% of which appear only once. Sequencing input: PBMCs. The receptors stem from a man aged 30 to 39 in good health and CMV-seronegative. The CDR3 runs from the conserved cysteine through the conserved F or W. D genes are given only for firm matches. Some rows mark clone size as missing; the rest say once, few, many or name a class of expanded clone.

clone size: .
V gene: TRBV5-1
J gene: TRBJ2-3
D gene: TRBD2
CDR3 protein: CASSSGGGGDTQYF
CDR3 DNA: TGCGCCAGCAGCTCCGGGGGGGGTGGAGATACGCAGTATTTT

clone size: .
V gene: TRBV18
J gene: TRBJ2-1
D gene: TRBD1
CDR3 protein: CASSAPGQGKNEQFF
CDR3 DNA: TGTGCCAGCTCAGCCCCGGGACAGGGGAAGAATGAGCAGTTCTTC

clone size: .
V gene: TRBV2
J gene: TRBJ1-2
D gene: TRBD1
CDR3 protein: CASSGGGQVYGYTF
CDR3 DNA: TGTGCCAGCAGTGGAGGGGGACAGGTTTATGGCTACACCTTC

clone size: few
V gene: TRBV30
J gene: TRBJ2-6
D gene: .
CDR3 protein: CAWSDGSGANVLTF
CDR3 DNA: TGTGCCTGGAGTGACGGGTCTGGGGCCAACGTCCTGACTTTC

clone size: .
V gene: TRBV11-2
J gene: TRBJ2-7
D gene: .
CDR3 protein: CASSLDHWGASYEQYF
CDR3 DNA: TGTGCCAGCAGCTTAGATCACTGGGGCGCATCCTACGAGCAGTACTTC

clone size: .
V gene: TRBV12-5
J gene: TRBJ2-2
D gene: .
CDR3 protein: CASPRGVNTGELFF
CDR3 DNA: TGTGCTAGTCCTAGGGGCGTGAACACCGGGGAGCTGTTTTTT

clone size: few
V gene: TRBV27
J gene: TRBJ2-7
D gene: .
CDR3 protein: CASSFTGNEQYF
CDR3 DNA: TGTGCCAGCAGTTTTACAGGGAACGAGCAGTACTTC

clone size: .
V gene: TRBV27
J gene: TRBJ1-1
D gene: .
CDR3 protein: CASSLRGMNTEAFF
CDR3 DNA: TGTGCCAGCAGTTTAAGGGGGATGAACACTGAAGCTTTCTTT

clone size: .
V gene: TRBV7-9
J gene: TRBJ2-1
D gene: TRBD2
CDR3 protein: CASSYTPGGFSYNEQFF
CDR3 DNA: TGTGCCAGCAGCTATACTCCCGGGGGGTTCTCCTACAATGAGCAGTTCTTC

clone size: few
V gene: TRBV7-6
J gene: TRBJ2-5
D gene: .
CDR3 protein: CASSQGLMETQYF
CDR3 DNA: TGTGCCAGCAGCCAGGGACTTATGGAGACCCAGTACTTC

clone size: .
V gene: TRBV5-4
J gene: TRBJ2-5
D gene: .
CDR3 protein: CASGRGATETQYF
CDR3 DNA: TGTGCCAGCGGCCGGGGGGCCACAGAGACCCAGTACTTC

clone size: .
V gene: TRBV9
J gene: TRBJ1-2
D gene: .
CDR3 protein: CASSGQGRHGANYGYTF
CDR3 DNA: TGTGCCAGCAGCGGTCAGGGAAGGCACGGAGCTAACTATGGCTACACCTTC

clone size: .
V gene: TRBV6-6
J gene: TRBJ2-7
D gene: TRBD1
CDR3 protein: CASEAQGIHEQYF
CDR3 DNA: TGTGCCAGTGAAGCACAGGGGATCCACGAGCAGTACTTC

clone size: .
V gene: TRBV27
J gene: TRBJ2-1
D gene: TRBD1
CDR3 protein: CASRTFPGQGNNEQFF
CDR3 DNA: TGTGCCAGCAGGACCTTTCCGGGACAGGGAAACAATGAGCAGTTCTTC